This record concerns one T cell receptor (beta chain) sequence. Antigen specificity is unknown. The data derive from a study of cytomegalovirus exposure and HLA in healthy donors. Between the trimmed V and J ends, which lost 3 bases and 5 bases, there was a span of 10 bases. CDR1 and CDR2 from the germline V gene are ENHRY and SYGVKD. This CDR3 is built from 13 residues. Whole-study findings and limits: Reported results showed that the classifier diagnosed cytomegalovirus status with high specificity and sensitivity. A likely sequencing artifact accounted for one observed cluster of highly shared sequence variants. In vitro work confirmed that a few CMV-associated chains recognize CMV antigens. In a later analysis, V- and J-gene trimming of beta chains associated with a DCLRE1C missense variant, replicated independently.

Amplification used 60 Vbeta primers and 13 Jbeta primers. Using immunoSEQ multiplex PCR, the repertoire was profiled, and TCRdb retains in-frame clones only, with some absent. The sample has 120,000 or so clones; more than 60% are singletons. The chain links TRBV10-3 to TRBJ2-5, with a possible D match to TRBD1 (6 bases). The sample taken for sequencing was PBMCs. This TCR was sampled from a woman in her forties or fifties in good health and CMV-seropositive. The CDR3 bases are TGTGCCATCAGTGACAGGGGTCGGGAGACCCAGTACTTC. This gives the protein CAISDRGRETQYF.